The rows below give T cell receptor beta chains drawn from one sample of a study of vaccination effects on CD4 cells after COVID-19. The antigens of these receptors remain unknown. Only in-frame clones appear in the TCRdb table, and some are missing; sequencing was by immunoSEQ multiplex PCR. The repertoire holds about 55,000 clones, with more than 60% as singletons. Specimen: CD4+ T cells from PBMCs cultured with SARS-CoV-2 spike peptides, collected before COVID-19 vaccination. These receptors were obtained from a human donor who received a COVID-19 vaccine. CDR3s leave out the opening cysteine and the closing phenylalanine or tryptophan. The D gene is left open where the match is weak.

D	J	V	CDR3
TRBD2	TRBJ2-1	TRBV30	AFGLAGGRGYNEQF
-	TRBJ2-7	TRBV2	ASADLSGSYEQY
TRBD1	TRBJ2-1	TRBV27	ASSLPTGGLYNEQF
-	TRBJ1-2	TRBV6-1	ASSSRTNAAGYT
-	TRBJ1-1	TRBV15	ATSRVAGMRSTEAF
-	TRBJ2-3	TRBV5-1	ASSLEGPYSTDTQY
TRBD1	TRBJ1-5	TRBV30	AWRGGTGGNQPQH
-	TRBJ1-6	TRBV2	ASKQDSPLH
-	TRBJ1-2	TRBV7-3	ASSFSSGDGYT
TRBD1	TRBJ1-2	TRBV29-1	SATTGENYGYT
TRBD2	TRBJ2-3	TRBV28	ASSLWDLGLAGTDTQY
-	TRBJ2-7	TRBV7-2	ASSLNPRGGEQY
TRBD1	TRBJ1-3	TRBV7-2	ASSLLPDRGPGNTIY
-	TRBJ1-2	TRBV14	ASSPVVGGLHLYGYT
-	TRBJ2-7	TRBV12-3/TRBV12-4	ASSRATYEQY
-	TRBJ1-2	TRBV24-1	ATSDFRGGYT
TRBD1	TRBJ1-1	TRBV5-1	ASSAPGQGAEAF